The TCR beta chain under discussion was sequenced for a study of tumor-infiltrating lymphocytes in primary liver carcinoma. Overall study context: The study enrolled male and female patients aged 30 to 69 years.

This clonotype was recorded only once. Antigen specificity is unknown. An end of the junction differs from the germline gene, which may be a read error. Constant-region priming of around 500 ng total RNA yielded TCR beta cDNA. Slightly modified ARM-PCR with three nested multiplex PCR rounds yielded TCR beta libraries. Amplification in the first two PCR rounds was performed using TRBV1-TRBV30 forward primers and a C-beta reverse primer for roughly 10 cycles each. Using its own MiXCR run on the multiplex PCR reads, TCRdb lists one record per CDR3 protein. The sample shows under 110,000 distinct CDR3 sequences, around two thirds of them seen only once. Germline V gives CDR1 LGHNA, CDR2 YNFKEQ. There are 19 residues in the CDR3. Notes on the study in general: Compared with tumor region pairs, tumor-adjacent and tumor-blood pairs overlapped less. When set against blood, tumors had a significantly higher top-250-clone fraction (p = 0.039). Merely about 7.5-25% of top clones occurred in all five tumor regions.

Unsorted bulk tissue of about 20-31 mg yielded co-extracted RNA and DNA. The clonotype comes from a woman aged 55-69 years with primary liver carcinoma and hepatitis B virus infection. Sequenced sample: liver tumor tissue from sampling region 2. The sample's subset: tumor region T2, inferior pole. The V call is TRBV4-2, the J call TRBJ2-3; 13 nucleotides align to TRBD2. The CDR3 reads CASSQDWTSGSSGTYTQCF. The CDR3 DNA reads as TGTGCCAGCAGCCAAGATTGGACTAGCGGGAGCTCGGGCACATATACGCAGTGTTTT.